This T cell receptor beta chain was obtained from a study of cytotoxic CD8 clonotypes in ibrutinib-treated CLL. This CDR3 has 16 amino acids. Per germline, CDR1 KGHSH and CDR2 LQKENI. The germline V and J ends were trimmed by 4 bases and 5 bases, with 21 bases remaining between them. Depth targeted 1 in 200,000 to 1 in 1 million T cells, averaging around 10x coverage per clonotype. TCRdb's table, derived via immunoSEQ multiplex PCR, lists solely in-frame clones and lacks some. The repertoire holds approximately 200,000 clones, approximately 68% seen once, with roughly 13% in the top ten. This receptor was identified in a human donor with chronic lymphocytic leukemia. The chain links TRBV18 to TRBJ2-7; maybe TRBD2 (6 bases). Source: PBMCs, taken after 24 months of ibrutinib treatment. This CDR3 is CASSLGDSGIFNEQYF. In nucleotides, the CDR3 is TGTGCCAGCTCACTGGGGGACTCGGGGATCTTTAACGAGCAGTACTTC.